The clone carrying this T cell receptor (beta chain) was found many times. Its antigen is unidentified. The CDR3 runs to 16 residues. Trimming removed 0 bases from V and 2 bases from J; junction bases left unmatched: 3. The germline CDR1 and CDR2 sequences are SGHRS and YFSETQ. This entry is derived from a study of metastatic and nonmetastatic thyroid tumors. Across the study: Malignant and benign thyroid patients had repertoires compared in peripheral blood and tumor or nodule tissue. Study outcomes and limitations: Reports indicated that malignant thyroid tumors showed significantly higher TCR beta diversity than benign nodules did, in blood and tumor.

Every patient was untreated before thyroid surgery. As handled by the study authors: It was from CDR3 differences across clinicopathological groups that a distant-metastasis classifier for papillary thyroid cancer was built. Via MiXCR, TCRdb re-called the PCR reads. The V and J calls reflect TCRdb's pipeline rather than the authors' work. The sample comprises 100,000 or so clones, 15% of which are singletons, and 3.6% rests with the top ten. The TCR was taken from a female donor with papillary thyroid cancer or a benign thyroid nodule (not recorded which). Some clones in this sample may be carry-over from other donors' samples. Sequenced input: blood. The chain has TRBV5-1 and TRBJ2-2; TRBD1 agrees at 8 bases. As DNA, the CDR3 is TGCGCCAGCAGCTTGGGACAGGGGCTTAACACCGGGGAGCTGTTTTTT. This encodes CASSLGQGLNTGELFF.